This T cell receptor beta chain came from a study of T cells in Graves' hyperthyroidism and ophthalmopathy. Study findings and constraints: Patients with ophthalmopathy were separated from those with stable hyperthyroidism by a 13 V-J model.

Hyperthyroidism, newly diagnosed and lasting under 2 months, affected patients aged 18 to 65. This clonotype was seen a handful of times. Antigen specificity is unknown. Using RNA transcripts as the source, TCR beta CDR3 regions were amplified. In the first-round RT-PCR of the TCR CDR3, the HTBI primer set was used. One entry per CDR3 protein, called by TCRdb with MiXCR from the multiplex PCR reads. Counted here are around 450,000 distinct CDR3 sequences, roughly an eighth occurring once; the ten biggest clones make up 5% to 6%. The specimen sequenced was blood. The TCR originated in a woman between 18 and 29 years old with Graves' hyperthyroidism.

CDR3 nucleotide sequence: TGTGCCAGCAGTGAGATGAGGGGAGGAGGCTACACCTTC. Encoded protein: CASSEMRGGGYTF. The chain is built from TRBV6-1 and TRBJ1-2; possible D gene TRBD1, 5 bases. CDR3 size: 13 residues. Trimming took off 3 bases at V and 8 bases at J, with 13 bases between the two ends. CDR1 and CDR2 from the germline V gene are MNHNS and SASEGT.